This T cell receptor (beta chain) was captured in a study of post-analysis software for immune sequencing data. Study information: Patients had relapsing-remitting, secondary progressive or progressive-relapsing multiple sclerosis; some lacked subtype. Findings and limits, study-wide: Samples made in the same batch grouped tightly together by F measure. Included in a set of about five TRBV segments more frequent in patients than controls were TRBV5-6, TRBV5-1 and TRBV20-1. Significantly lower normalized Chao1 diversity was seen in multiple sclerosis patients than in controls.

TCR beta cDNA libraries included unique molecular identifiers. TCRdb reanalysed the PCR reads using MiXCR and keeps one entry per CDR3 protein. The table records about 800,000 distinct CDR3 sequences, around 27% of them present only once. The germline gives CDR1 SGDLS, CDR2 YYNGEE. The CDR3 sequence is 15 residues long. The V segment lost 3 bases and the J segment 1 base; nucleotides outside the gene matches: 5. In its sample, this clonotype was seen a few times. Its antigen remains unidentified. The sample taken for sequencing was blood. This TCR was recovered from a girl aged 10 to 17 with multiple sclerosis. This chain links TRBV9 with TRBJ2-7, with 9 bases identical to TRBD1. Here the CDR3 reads CASSAGTGNSYEQYF. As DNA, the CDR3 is TGTGCCAGCAGCGCCGGGACAGGGAATTCCTACGAGCAGTACTTC.